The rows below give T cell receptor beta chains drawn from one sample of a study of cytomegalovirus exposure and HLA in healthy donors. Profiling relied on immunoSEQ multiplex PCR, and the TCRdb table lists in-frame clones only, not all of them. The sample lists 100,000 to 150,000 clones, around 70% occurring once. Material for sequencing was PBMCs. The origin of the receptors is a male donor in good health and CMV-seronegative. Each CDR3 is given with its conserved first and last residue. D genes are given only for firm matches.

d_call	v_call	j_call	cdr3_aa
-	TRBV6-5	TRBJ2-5	CASSYSVFQETQYF
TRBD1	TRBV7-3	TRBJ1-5	CASTWTGGLSNQPQHF
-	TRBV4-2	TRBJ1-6	CASSQETVTYNSPLHF
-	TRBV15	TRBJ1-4	CATSRDGAQLFF
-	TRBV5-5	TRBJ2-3	CASSLPSAQIRTDTQYF
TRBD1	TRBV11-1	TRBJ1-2	CASSARGRYGYTF
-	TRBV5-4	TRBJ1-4	CASSQDQAWARDEKLFF
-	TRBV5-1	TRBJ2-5	CASSSPGQETQYF
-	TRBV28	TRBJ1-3	CASSSGGSGNTIYF
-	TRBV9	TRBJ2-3	CASSVGERDTQYF
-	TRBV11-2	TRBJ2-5	CASSSLPLRQKETQYF
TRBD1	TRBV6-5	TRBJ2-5	CASRTGGTQYF
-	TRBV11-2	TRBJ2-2	CASSLSLTGYRNGELFF
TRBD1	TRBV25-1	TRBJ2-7	CASSEQGAREQYF
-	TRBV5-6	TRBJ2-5	CASRRRGVQETQYF
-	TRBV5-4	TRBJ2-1	CASTIGGARSAEQFF
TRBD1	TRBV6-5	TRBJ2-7	CASSYSGQGSYEQYF
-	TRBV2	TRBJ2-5	CASSESNSQETQYF
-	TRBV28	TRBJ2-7	CASNLGVGYEQYF
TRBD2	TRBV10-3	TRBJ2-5	CAISEAGPSGCCQYF
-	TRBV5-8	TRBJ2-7	CASSATGEAYEQYF
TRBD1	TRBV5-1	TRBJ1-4	CASSSYPETGGPGEKLFF
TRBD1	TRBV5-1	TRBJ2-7	CASSHAGTGGGEQYF
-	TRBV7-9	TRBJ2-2	CSSSLVGQGFTGELFF
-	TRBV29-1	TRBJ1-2	CSVEDPNRSYGYTF
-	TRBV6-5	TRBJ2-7	CASSLGQRTYEQYF